Detailed here is one TCR beta chain. Its antigen is still unknown. Within one base of it there is no much larger clone, and no base qualities were kept. This specimen includes other DNA sequences encoding the same CDR3. CDR1 and CDR2 (MNHEY, SMNVEV) derive from the germline V gene (reference sequence). V is cut by 2 bases and J by 6 bases, and the space between the germline ends is 5 bases. The CDR3, cysteine through phenylalanine, is 13 amino acids long. Only the CDR3 DNA is retained, 39 bases long and in frame from the first base. The sample is drawn from a study of OX40 agonist ivuxolimab in advanced cancers. With respect to the entire study: Ivuxolimab, which targeted the costimulatory receptor OX40 (CD134), was an agonistic, fully human IgG2 monoclonal antibody. Intravenous ivuxolimab was administered to patients every 2 weeks at six dose levels: 0.01, 0.1, 0.3, 1.5, 3 and 10 mg/kg. Of the approximately 50 patients in dose escalation, 19 had hepatocellular carcinoma, some 15 had melanoma, 9 had renal cell carcinoma and 9 had head and neck cancer. In the dose-escalation cohort, 70% to 85% of patients were male, and the mean age was approximately 55 years, with a range of about 23 to 90. Prior anti-PD-1, anti-PD-L1 or anti-CTLA-4 therapy was permitted, and less than 45% of dose-escalation patients had received checkpoint inhibitors. Partial responses were achieved by three dose-escalation patients, of whom one had hepatocellular carcinoma and two had cutaneous melanoma. Peripheral TCRbeta sequencing aimed to test whether ivuxolimab altered TCR sequence diversity and caused clonal T-cell expansion. The paper reports the monotherapy dose-escalation portion (N of about 51 patients) of the phase I ivuxolimab trial.

What the study reported, not specific to this receptor: After ivuxolimab, expanded clones were on average more numerous among CD8+ T cells than among CD4+ T cells. Antigen specificity was not determined for the clonally expanded peripheral T cells. At doses of 0.1 to 3.0 mg/kg, clonal expansion of both CD4+ and CD8+ blood T cells was observed from baseline to week 6. Low levels of normalized T-cell clonal expansion were also seen in some patients who did not respond. Partial responders in the 0.1-3.0 mg/kg groups had among the lowest normalized peripheral clonal expansion, especially among CD8+ T cells.

Patients with a history of autoimmune disease or receiving systemic immunosuppression were excluded from the trial. Peripheral blood for TCR sequencing was collected from all dose cohorts at baseline, on cycle 4 day 1, and on cycle 7 day 1. The samples were taken from a phase I, first-in-human, multicenter, open-label dose-escalation trial of ivuxolimab. Adults with locally advanced or metastatic head and neck squamous cell, hepatocellular, melanoma or renal cell carcinoma were enrolled in the trial. CD4+ and CD8+ T cells were sorted separately from peripheral blood before TCR sequencing. For sequencing of the TCRbeta CDR3 region, genomic DNA was extracted from the sorted cells. The immunoSEQ Assay was used to sequence the TCRbeta CDR3 regions. TCRdb mirrors the immuneACCESS table, restricted to in-frame sequences. Some clones are absent from its copies; in checked studies, under half trace to an unresolved V gene, and the reason for the others is unknown. The sample profile shows 70,000 or so clones; 85% to 90% of them were found once. The top ten hold 6.5% of the sample.

The sample here was CD4+ or CD8+ T cells sorted from blood, taken in a trial of the OX40 agonist ivuxolimab. The receptor was derived from an adult with an advanced solid tumor such as melanoma, head and neck, liver or kidney cancer. The V gene is TRBV27 and the J gene is TRBJ1-6; TRBD1 is a possible D gene, resting on 5 matching bases. The DNA sequence is TGTGCCAGCAGTTTACAGGGTAATTCACCCCTCCACTTT. It translates as CASSLQGNSPLHF.